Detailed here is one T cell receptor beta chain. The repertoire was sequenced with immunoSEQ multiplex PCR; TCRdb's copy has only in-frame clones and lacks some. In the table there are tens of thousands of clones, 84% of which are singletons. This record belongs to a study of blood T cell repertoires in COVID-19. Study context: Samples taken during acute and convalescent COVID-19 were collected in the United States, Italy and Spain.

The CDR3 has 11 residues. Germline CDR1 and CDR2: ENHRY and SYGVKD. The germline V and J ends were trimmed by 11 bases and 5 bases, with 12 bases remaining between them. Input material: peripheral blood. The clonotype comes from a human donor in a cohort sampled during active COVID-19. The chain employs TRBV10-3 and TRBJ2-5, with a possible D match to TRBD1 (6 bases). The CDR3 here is CARGGGETQYF. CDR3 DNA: TGTGCCCGAGGGGGTGGGGAGACCCAGTACTTC.